This TCR beta chain was identified in a study of cytomegalovirus exposure and HLA in healthy donors. Study-wide background: Roughly 80 million unique TCRs from HLA-typed donors were held in an early data release. The study, taken as a whole, reports: Association with HLA alleles at 0.05 false discovery rate was found for roughly 17,000 TCR beta sequences in a later analysis.

Trimming removed 7 bases at V and 10 bases at J, with 13 bases between. The length of the CDR3 is 11 residues. Germline V gene data show CDR1 as DFQATT and CDR2 as SNEGSKA (reference sequence). The PCR ran on 60 Vbeta and 13 Jbeta primers. The table came from immunoSEQ multiplex PCR; TCRdb's copy has only in-frame clones and leaves some out. This table holds 150,000 to 200,000 clones, 80% to 85% found once. Of note for this clone: Its antigen is still unknown.

Sequencing was carried out using PBMCs. This TCR derives from a woman between 18 and 29 years old in good health and CMV-seronegative. This sequence joins TRBV20-1 and TRBJ1-4, with D possibly matching TRBD1 (5 bases). The CDR3 bases are TGCAGTGGGGACGGGGGATCAAAACTGTTTTTT. Its protein is CSGDGGSKLFF.